The 15 T cell receptor beta chains given below trace back to one sample, sequenced in a study of blood T cells in healthy people across ages. A sample-barcoded 5' primer and a J-beta primer mix were used in a second PCR of roughly 6 to 11 cycles. TCRdb re-derived calls from the 5' RACE reads in MiXCR, one entry per CDR3 protein. The profile shows approximately 900,000 distinct CDR3 sequences, around 49% of them singletons. Sequenced: blood. Receptors originate from a man aged 25 to 40 in good health.

The chain employs TRBV6-1 and TRBJ1-2; no definite D call. V lost 2 bases to trimming and J lost 5 bases, with 9 bases between them. Germline V gene sequence: CDR1 MNHNS, CDR2 SASEGT. The CDR3 has 13 amino acids. This chain's CDR3 is CASSETGRYGYTF. The CDR3 DNA reads as TGTGCCAGCAGTGAAACCGGGAGATATGGCTACACCTTC.

V is TRBV13 and J is TRBJ2-4; TRBD2 might be the D (6 bases). The last part of the DNA fits TRBJ2-7 better; the J call may be wrong. The CDR3 runs to 14 residues. Germline CDR1 and CDR2: PRHDT and FYEKMQ (reference sequence). CDR3 protein: CASSATSKSHEQYF. CDR3 nucleotide sequence: TGTGCCAGCAGCGCGACTAGTAAGTCCCACGAGCAGTACTTC.

The CDR3 DNA reads as TGTGCCAGCAGACCCGGGACCTCTTATACGCAGTATTTT. This encodes CASRPGTSYTQYF. This chain uses TRBV6-2 or TRBV6-3 with TRBJ2-3; D may match TRBD1 or TRBD2 (5 bases each). The CDR3 has 13 residues. Trimming shortened V by 6 bases and J by 7 bases, and 14 bases separated the two germline ends. CDR1 and CDR2 (germline): MNHEY, SVGEGT.

Ten or more counts support this clonotype. This chain's CDR3 is CASSHGGDTDTQYF. CDR3 DNA: TGCGCCAGCAGTCACGGGGGGGACACAGATACGCAGTATTTT. This chain joins TRBV5-1 and TRBJ2-3; 8 bases agree with TRBD2. The CDR3 runs to 14 residues. Germline V gene data show CDR1 as SGHRS and CDR2 as YFSETQ. V lost 5 bases to trimming and J lost 2 bases; unmatched junction nucleotides: 4.

This clonotype was counted a few times. V is TRBV20-1 and J is TRBJ2-3; 7 bases fit TRBD1. Per germline, CDR1 DFQATT and CDR2 SNEGSKA (reference sequence). The V segment lost 2 bases and the J segment 1 base; nucleotides outside the gene matches: 3. This CDR3 comprises 14 residues. DNA for the CDR3: TGCAGTGCTAGAACCCAGGGGGGCACAGATACGCAGTATTTT. Translated, it gives CSARTQGGTDTQYF.

The chain's CDR3 is CASRLLAGQETQYF. The DNA for the CDR3 is TGCGCCAGCAGGCTACTAGCGGGGCAAGAGACCCAGTACTTC. This chain uses TRBV10-2 with TRBJ2-5; TRBD2 matches at 10 bases. Germline V gives CDR1 WSHSY, CDR2 SAAADI. The CDR3 is 14 residues long. Trimming took 6 bases from V and 2 from J; bases not matched to a gene: 3.

This clonotype was seen many times. This chain links TRBV4-1 with TRBJ1-2; the match to TRBD1 covers 7 bases. CDR3 size: 15 residues. Germline V gene data show CDR1 as MGHRA and CDR2 as YSYEKL. J gave up 2 bases and V 0 bases, and 3 bases lay outside the gene matches. In DNA form, the CDR3 reads TGCGCCAGCAGCCAAGAGAAGACAGGGAACTATGGCTACACCTTC. Protein: CASSQEKTGNYGYTF.

The chain links TRBV28 to TRBJ2-1; D gene ambiguous. Per germline, CDR1 MDHEN and CDR2 SYDVKM. The CDR3 has 15 amino acids. The V gene lost 4 bases and the J gene lost 13 bases, with 23 bases spanning the gap. CDR3 DNA: TGTGCCAGCAGTTCCCCAGCGTCCAGGTTTTGGGAACAGTTCTTC. Translating it yields CASSSPASRFWEQFF.

This clonotype was detected a few times. In DNA form, the CDR3 reads TGTGCCAGCAGCCAAGAGGGTAGGGGGCCATCAGATACGCAGTATTTT. This encodes CASSQEGRGPSDTQYF. The chain has TRBV4-2 and TRBJ2-3; 7 bases are a match to TRBD1. The CDR3 is 16 residues long. From germline, CDR1 is LGHNA and CDR2 YNFKEQ. V lost 0 bases to trimming and J lost 4 bases; unmatched junction nucleotides: 7.

The chain couples TRBV30 to TRBJ2-7; 13 positions match TRBD2. After removal of 2 bases from V and 3 bases from J, the junction contained 7 bases not matched to a gene. The CDR3 totals 16 residues. In germline, CDR1 is GTSNPN, CDR2 SVGIG (reference sequence). For the CDR3, the DNA is TGTGCCTGGAGTCACCCGGGACTAGCGGGACACTACGAGCAGTACTTC. It translates to CAWSHPGLAGHYEQYF.

The J gene is TRBJ1-6, the V gene TRBV3-1; D uncertain. V dropped 4 bases and J dropped 7 bases, with 11 bases sitting between them. From germline, CDR1 is LGHDT and CDR2 YNNKEL (reference sequence). The CDR3 loop spans 14 amino acids. Written as DNA, the CDR3 is TGTGCCAGCAGCCGGACGGTGGGAAATTCACCCCTCCACTTT. Its translation: CASSRTVGNSPLHF.

The genes are TRBV6-2 or TRBV6-3 and TRBJ1-1; D is uncertain. With 0 bases removed from V and 7 bases from J, the gap between germline ends came to 12 bases. Germline V gene data show CDR1 as MNHEY and CDR2 as SVGEGT. The CDR3 is made up of 14 amino acids. In nucleotides, the CDR3 is TGTGCCAGCAGTTACTCAACACGGCGGAGTGAAGCTTTCTTT. Its translation: CASSYSTRRSEAFF.

This clonotype was counted between two and nine times. The V gene is TRBV7-2, the J gene TRBJ2-5, with D possibly TRBD2 on 5 matching bases. Germline CDR1 and CDR2: SGHTA and FQGNSA. CDR3 size: 13 residues. Deletions cut 5 bases from V and 11 bases from J, with 18 bases between. CDR3 sequence (DNA): TGTGCCAGCAGCCCCGCCTCGAGGTGGGAGCAGTACTTC. Protein: CASSPASRWEQYF.

This clonotype was counted a few times. The rearrangement uses TRBV28 and TRBJ1-5, with 8 bases lining up with TRBD1. This CDR3 region has 16 residues. V lost 6 bases and J lost 6; bases outside the gene matches: 13. Germline-derived CDR1 and CDR2 are MDHEN and SYDVKM. This CDR3 reads CASSPDLDRVTQPQHF. In nucleotides, the CDR3 is TGTGCCAGCAGCCCCGACCTGGACAGGGTAACTCAGCCCCAGCATTTT.

V and J are TRBV7-2 and TRBJ2-7, with TRBD1 as a possible D gene (6 bases). The CDR3 has 15 residues. The germline CDR1 and CDR2 sequences are SGHTA and FQGNSA. Trimming removed 0 bases at V and 4 bases at J, with 13 bases between. CDR3 DNA sequence: TGTGCCAGCAGCTTAGCGACAGGCTTGGGGTACGAGCAGTACTTC. It yields the protein CASSLATGLGYEQYF. The full variable domain, rest sourced from reference TRBV7-2 and TRBJ2-7, is GAGVSQSPSNKVTEKGKDVELRCDPISGHTALYWYRQSLGQGLEFLIYFQGNSAPDKSGLPSDRFSAERTGGSVSTLTIQRTQQEDSAVYLCASSLATGLGYEQYFGPGTRLTVT.